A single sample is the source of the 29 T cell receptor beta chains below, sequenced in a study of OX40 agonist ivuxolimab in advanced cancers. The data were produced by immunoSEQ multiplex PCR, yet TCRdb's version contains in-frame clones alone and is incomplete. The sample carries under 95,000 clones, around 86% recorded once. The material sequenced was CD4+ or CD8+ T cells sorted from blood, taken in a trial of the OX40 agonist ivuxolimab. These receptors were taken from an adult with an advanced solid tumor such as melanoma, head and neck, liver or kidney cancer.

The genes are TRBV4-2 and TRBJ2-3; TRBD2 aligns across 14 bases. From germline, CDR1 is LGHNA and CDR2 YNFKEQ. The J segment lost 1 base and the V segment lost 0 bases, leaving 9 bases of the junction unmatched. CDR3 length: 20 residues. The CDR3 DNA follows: TGTGCCAGCAGCCAAGATCCGTCGACTAGCGGGAGGGGAGGCACAGATACGCAGTATTTT. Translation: CASSQDPSTSGRGGTDTQYF.

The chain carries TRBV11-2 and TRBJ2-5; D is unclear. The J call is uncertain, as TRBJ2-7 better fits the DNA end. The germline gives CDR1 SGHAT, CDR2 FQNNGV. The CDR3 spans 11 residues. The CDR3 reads CASSSTYEQYF. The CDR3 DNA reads TGTGCCAGCAGCTCTACCTACGAGCAGTACTTC.

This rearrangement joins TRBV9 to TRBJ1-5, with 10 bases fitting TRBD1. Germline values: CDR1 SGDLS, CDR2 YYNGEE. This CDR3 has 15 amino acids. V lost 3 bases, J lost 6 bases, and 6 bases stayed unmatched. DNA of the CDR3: TGTGCCAGCAGCGGGGGACAGGGGTGGTTTCAGCCCCAGCATTTT. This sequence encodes CASSGGQGWFQPQHF.

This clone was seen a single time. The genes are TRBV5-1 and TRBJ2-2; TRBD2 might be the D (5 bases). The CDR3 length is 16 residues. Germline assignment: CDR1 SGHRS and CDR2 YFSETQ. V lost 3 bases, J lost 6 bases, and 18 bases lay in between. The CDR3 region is CASSYGLDRLAGELFF. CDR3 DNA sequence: TGCGCCAGCAGCTATGGACTCGACCGACTTGCCGGGGAGCTGTTTTTT.

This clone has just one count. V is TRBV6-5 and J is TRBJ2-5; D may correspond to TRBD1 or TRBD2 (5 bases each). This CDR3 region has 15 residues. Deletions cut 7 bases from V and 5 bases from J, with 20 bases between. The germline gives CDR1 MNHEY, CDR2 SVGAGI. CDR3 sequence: CASTKGASGWETQYF. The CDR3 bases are TGTGCCAGCACCAAAGGGGCCTCGGGGTGGGAGACCCAGTACTTC.

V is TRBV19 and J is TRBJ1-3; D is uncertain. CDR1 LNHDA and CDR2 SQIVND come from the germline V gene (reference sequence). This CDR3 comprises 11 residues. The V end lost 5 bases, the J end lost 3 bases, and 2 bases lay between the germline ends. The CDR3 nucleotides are TGTGCCAGTAGTTTTGGAAACACCATATATTTT. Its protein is CASSFGNTIYF. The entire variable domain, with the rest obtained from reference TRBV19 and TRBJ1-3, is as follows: DGGITQSPKYLFRKEGQNVTLSCEQNLNHDAMYWYRQDPGQGLRLIYYSQIVNDFQKGDIAEGYSVSREKKESFPLTVTSAQKNPTAFYLCASSFGNTIYFGEGSWLTVV.

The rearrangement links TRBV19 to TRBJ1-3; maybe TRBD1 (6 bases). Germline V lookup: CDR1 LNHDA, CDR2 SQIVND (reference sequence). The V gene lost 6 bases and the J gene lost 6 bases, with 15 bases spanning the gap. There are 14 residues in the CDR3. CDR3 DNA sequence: TGTGCCAGTAGCCTACAGGGACGGGAAAACACCATATATTTT. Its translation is CASSLQGRENTIYF.

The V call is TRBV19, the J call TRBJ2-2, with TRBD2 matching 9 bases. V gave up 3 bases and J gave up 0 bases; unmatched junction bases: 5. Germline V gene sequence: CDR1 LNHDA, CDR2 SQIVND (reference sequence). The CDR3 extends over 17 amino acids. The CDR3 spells CASSILAGRTNTGELFF. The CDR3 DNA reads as TGTGCCAGTAGTATCCTAGCGGGAAGGACGAACACCGGGGAGCTGTTTTTT.

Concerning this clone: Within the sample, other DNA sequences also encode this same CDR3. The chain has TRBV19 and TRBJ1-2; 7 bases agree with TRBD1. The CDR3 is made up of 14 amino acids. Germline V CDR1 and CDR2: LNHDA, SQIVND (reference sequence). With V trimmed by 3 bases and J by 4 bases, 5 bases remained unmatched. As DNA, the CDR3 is TGTGCCAGTAGTATCCGGGACAGCCTCTATGGCTACACCTTC. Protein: CASSIRDSLYGYTF.

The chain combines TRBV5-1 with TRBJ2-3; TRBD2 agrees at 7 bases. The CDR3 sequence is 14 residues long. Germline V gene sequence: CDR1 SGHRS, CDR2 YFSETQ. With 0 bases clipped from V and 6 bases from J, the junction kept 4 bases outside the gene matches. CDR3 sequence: CASSLAGRPDTQYF. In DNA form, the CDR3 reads TGCGCCAGCAGCTTGGCCGGGAGGCCGGATACGCAGTATTTT.

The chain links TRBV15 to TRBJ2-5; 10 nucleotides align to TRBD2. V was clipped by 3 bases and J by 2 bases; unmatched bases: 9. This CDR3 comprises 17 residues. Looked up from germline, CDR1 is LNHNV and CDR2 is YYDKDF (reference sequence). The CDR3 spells CATSRTRAGGGQETQYF. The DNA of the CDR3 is TGTGCCACCAGCAGGACGAGAGCGGGAGGGGGTCAAGAGACCCAGTACTTC. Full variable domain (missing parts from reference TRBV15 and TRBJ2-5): DAMVIQNPRYQVTQFGKPVTLSCSQTLNHNVMYWYQQKSSQAPKLLFHYYDKDFNNEADTPDNFQSRRPNTSFCFLDIRSPGLGDTAMYLCATSRTRAGGGQETQYFGPGTRLLVL.

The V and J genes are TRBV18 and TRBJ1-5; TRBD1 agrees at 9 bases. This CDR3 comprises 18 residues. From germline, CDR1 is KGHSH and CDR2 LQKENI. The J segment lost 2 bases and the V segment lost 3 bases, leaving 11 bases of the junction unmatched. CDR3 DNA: TGTGCCAGCTCACCGAGGAAATTCACAGGGGGCGGCAATCAGCCCCAGCATTTT. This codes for CASSPRKFTGGGNQPQHF.

The CDR3 coding sequence is TGTGCCAGCAGCTTATCTAGCGGGGGGGATACGCAGTATTTT. It encodes CASSLSSGGDTQYF. The chain couples TRBV4-2 to TRBJ2-3, with 11 bases matching TRBD2. Germline CDR1 is LGHNA and CDR2 is YNFKEQ. The CDR3 sequence is 14 residues long. The J segment lost 6 bases and the V segment lost 5 bases, leaving 4 bases of the junction unmatched.

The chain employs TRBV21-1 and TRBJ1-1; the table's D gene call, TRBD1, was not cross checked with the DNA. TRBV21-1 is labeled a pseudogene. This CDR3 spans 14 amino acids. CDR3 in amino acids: CAVGGVNGDTEAFF. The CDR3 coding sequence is TGTGCAGTTGGGGGCGTTAACGGGGACACTGAAGCTTTCTTT.

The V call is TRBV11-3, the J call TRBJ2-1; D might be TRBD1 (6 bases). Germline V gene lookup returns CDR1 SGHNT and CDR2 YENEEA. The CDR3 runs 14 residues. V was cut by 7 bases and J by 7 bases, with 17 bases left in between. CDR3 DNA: TGTGCCAGCATAGGAACAGGGTGGCATAATGAGCAGTTCTTC. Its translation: CASIGTGWHNEQFF.

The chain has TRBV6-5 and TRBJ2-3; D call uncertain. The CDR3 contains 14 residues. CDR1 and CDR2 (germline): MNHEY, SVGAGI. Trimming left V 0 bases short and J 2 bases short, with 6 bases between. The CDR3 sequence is CASSYSGYTDTQYF. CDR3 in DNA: TGTGCCAGCAGTTACTCGGGGTACACAGATACGCAGTATTTT.

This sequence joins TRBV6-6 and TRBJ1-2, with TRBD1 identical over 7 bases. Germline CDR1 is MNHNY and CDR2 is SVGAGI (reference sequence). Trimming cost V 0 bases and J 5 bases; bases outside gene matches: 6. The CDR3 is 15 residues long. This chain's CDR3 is CASSYSLQGKYGYTF. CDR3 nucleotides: TGTGCCAGCAGTTACTCGTTACAGGGGAAGTATGGCTACACCTTC.

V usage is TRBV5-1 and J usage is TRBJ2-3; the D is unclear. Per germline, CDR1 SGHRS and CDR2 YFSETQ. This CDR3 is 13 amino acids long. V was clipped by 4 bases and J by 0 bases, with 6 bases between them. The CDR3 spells CASSLRSTDTQYF. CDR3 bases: TGCGCCAGCAGCCTCCGGAGCACAGATACGCAGTATTTT.

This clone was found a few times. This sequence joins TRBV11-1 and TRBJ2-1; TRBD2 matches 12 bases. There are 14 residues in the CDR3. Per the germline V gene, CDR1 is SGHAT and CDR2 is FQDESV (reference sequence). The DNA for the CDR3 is TGTGCTTCGTCGACTAGCGGGAGTCCGGATGAGCAGTTCTTC. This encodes CASSTSGSPDEQFF.

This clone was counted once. Written as DNA, the CDR3 is TGTGCCAGCCCAGACAGGCCCCTTTATGGCTACACCTTC. It encodes CASPDRPLYGYTF. The chain carries TRBV7-2 and TRBJ1-2; tentative D call: TRBD1 (6 bases). The germline CDR1 and CDR2 sequences are SGHTA and FQGNSA. The V and J ends lost 8 bases and 5 bases respectively, with 15 bases between them. This CDR3 region has 13 residues.

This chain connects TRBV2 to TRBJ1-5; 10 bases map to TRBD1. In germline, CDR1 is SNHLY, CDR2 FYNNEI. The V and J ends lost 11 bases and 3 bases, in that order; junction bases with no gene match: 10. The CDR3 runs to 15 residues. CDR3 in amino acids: CAGGTTGGPNQPQHF. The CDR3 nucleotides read TGTGCCGGCGGGACGACAGGGGGCCCCAATCAGCCCCAGCATTTT.

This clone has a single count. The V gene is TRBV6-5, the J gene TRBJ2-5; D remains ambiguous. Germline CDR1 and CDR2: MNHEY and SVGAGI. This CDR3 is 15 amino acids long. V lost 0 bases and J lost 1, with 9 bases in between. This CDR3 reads CASSYSKRSQETQYF. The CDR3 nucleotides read TGTGCCAGCAGTTACTCGAAAAGAAGCCAAGAGACCCAGTACTTC.

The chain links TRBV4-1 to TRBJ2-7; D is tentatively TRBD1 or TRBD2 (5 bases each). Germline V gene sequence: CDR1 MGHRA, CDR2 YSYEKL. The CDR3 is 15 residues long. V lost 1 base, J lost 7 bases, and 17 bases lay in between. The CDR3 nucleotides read TGCGCCAGCAGCCAAGCGTATCCGGGACCCCGGGAGCAGTACTTC. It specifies CASSQAYPGPREQYF.

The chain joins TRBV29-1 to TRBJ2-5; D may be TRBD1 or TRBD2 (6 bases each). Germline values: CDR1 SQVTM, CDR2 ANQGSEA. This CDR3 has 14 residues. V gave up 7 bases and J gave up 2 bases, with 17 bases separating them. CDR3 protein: CSAAIRGLQETQYF. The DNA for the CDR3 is TGCAGCGCCGCGATCAGGGGACTTCAAGAGACCCAGTACTTC.

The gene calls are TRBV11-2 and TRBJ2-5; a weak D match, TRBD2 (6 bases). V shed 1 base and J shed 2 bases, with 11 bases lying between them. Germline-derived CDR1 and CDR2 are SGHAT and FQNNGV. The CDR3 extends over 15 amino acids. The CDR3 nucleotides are TGTGCCAGCAGCTTAGGAGGGACTCGACAAGAGACCCAGTACTTC. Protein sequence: CASSLGGTRQETQYF.

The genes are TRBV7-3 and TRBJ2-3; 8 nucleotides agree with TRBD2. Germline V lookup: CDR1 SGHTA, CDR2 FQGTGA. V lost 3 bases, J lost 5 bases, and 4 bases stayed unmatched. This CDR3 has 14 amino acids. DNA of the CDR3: TGTGCCAGCAGCTTGGGACTAGGAGGAGATACGCAGTATTTT. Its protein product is CASSLGLGGDTQYF. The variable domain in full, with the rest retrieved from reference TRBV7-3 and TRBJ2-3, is GAGVSQTPSNKVTEKGKYVELRCDPISGHTALYWYRQSLGQGPEFLIYFQGTGAADDSGLPNDRFFAVRPEGSVSTLKIQRTERGDSAVYLCASSLGLGGDTQYFGPGTRLTVL.

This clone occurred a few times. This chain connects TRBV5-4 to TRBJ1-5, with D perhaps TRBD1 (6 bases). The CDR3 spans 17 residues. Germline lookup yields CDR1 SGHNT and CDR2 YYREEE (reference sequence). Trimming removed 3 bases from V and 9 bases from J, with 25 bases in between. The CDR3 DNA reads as TGTGCCAGCAGCTCGCTTAGTAGGGGGGCCCTTTCATGGCCCCAGCATTTT. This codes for CASSSLSRGALSWPQHF.

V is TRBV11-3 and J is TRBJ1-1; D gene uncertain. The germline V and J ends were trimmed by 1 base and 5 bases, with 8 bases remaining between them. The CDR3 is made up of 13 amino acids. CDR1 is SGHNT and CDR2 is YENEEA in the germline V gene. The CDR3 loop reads CASSLVAGTEAFF. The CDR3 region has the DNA TGTGCCAGCAGCTTAGTAGCGGGGACTGAAGCTTTCTTT.

The CDR3 region has the DNA TGTGCCAGCGGCCTGACCACCGGCACAGATACGCAGTATTTT. Translating gives CASGLTTGTDTQYF. The chain links TRBV9 to TRBJ2-3, with D unclear. Trimming cost V 7 bases and J 1 base, with 13 bases left between them. Germline V gene lookup returns CDR1 SGDLS and CDR2 YYNGEE. CDR3 length equals 14 residues.